What follows describes a single T cell receptor (beta chain). The antigen it recognizes is unknown. Base-call qualities are not available, and no considerably larger clone is one nucleotide away. In the prospective study, participants were roughly 18 to 95 years old, resided in fewer than 25 geographic areas of the United States, and were enrolled through a virtual design. In the prospective study, cohorts were assigned on the basis of participant-reported clinical history obtained from a screening survey and a study questionnaire. ImmuneRACE Cohort 3 recovered participants were defined by two consecutive negative NP/OP PCR tests, healthcare professional clearance, or symptom resolution. Mobile phlebotomists in the prospective study collected whole blood, serum and a nasopharyngeal or oropharyngeal swab from every participant. Over an approximately 2-month period, participants in the prospective study had the option of providing additional blood draws and questionnaires. Prospective study blood samples were shipped either frozen or at room temperature before DNA extraction.

The germline V gene encodes CDR1 MDHEN and CDR2 SYDVKM. The CDR3 goes from the cysteine to the phenylalanine over 16 residues. The retained sequence is limited to the CDR3, 48 bases, with the frame set at the first base. Trimming removed 4 bases from V and 7 bases from J; the gene matches leave 8 bases unexplained. This record comes from a study of blood T cell repertoires in COVID-19 (dated by TCRdb to about 2020). About the study as a whole: The collaborator samples originated in the United States, Italy and Spain and spanned the acute and convalescent phases of COVID-19. The samples were drawn from two sources: the first 160 participants of the ongoing ImmuneRACE study, and over 950 subjects contributed by 6 global collaborators. The prospective study material was composed of cDNA or gDNA derived from T cells, B-cell-depleted T cells, or PBMCs. Sample metadata almost always included a de-identified subject ID, COVID-19 status, age in years and sex. The repertoires were made available in a free public database intended to serve as a resource for research on the immune response to SARS-CoV-2. HLA class I and class II types, where available, came from metadata supplied by the sample provider rather than from assay-based typing. The dataset comprised deeply sampled blood TCRbeta repertoires from subjects exposed to, actively infected with, or recovered from COVID-19.

What the research found in general, with its limitations: The amount of clinical and demographic metadata varied by source and participant and was provided uncurated.

The immunoSEQ Assay, a bias-controlled multiplex PCR, was used to amplify TCRbeta CDR3 regions from genomic DNA. The original pipeline was this. The number of nucleated cells in each sample was estimated from the amplification of reference gene primers within the assay. Sequence reads were collapsed and filtered to measure the absolute abundance of every unique TCRbeta CDR3 rearrangement. For each sample, productive Simpson clonality was calculated by taking the square root of Simpson's diversity index across productive rearrangements. The source is immuneACCESS, and TCRdb retained only in-frame sequences with V and J called. Part of the clones is not carried over; for the studies checked, unresolved V genes explain less than half of this, and the remainder is unexplained. V, J and clone size were drawn from that table, and D and trimming were deduced from the DNA. The sample contains under 300,000 clones, around 87% of them found a single time. 1.6% of the sample lies in the top ten.

Rearrangement joined TRBV28 to TRBJ2-1, and 12 junction bases match TRBD2. The source of this sequence is a woman in her forties or fifties who had recovered from COVID-19. Sequencing used PBMCs or T cells enriched from blood (not recorded which). The CDR3 corresponds to CASSSPRTSGINEQFF. The base sequence is TGTGCCAGCAGTTCTCCCCGGACTAGCGGGATTAATGAGCAGTTCTTC.